Relative to its sample, the clone carrying this T cell receptor beta chain is medium-sized (0.01 to 0.1%). Its target is not known. This record belongs to a study of T cells in localized non-small cell lung cancer. Study-level results: It was uninvolved adjacent lung that showed the highest T cell clonality, exceeding tumor. Adjacent lung had a median about 57 of the 100 largest tumor clones.

CDR1 is SGHNT and CDR2 is YENEEA in the germline V gene. This CDR3 is built from 17 residues. V was pared by 8 bases and J by 0 bases, with 21 bases between. Only in-frame clones appear in the TCRdb table, and some are missing; sequencing was by immunoSEQ multiplex PCR. The sample carries about 2,400 clones, approximately 21% recorded once. This receptor was identified in a man aged 40-75 years with stage I lung adenocarcinoma. Here the sequenced sample was lung tumor tissue, taken before any cancer treatment. This chain connects TRBV11-3 to TRBJ2-3; perhaps TRBD2 as D (6 bases). The CDR3: CASHTPWDWKSTDTQYF. CDR3 nucleotide sequence: TGTGCCAGCCATACCCCTTGGGACTGGAAAAGCACAGATACGCAGTATTTT.